Described below is a single T cell receptor (beta chain) sequence and its context. The antigen is undetermined. The sample belongs to a study of T cell responses to AZD1222 COVID-19 vaccine. Whole-study findings and limits: Just a handful of AZD1222 recipients were seropositive at baseline. There were mostly white British donors and more females than males, and clonal diversity was possibly underestimated.

TCRdb's copy holds only in-frame clones and misses some; the assay was immunoSEQ multiplex PCR. The sample yields 150,000 or so clones, roughly nine tenths seen once. The material was peripheral blood, obtained on day 0 of AZD1222 vaccination. The receptor was isolated from an adult in good health.

The CDR3 sequence: CASSQDTSTSNQPQHF. The CDR3 nucleotides are TGCGCCAGCAGCCAAGATACATCTACAAGCAATCAGCCCCAGCATTTT. The V call is TRBV4-3, the J call TRBJ1-5; the D is unclear. Germline values: CDR1 LGHNA, CDR2 YSLEER. V dropped 0 bases and J dropped 1 base, with 10 bases sitting between them. CDR3 size: 16 residues.